These T cell receptor beta chains were read from a single sample in a study of OX40 agonist ivuxolimab in advanced cancers. TCRdb's table, derived via immunoSEQ multiplex PCR, lists solely in-frame clones and lacks some. The sample has 65,000 to 80,000 clones; 92% are singletons. The sample was CD4+ or CD8+ T cells sorted from blood, taken in a trial of the OX40 agonist ivuxolimab. These receptors all stem from an adult with an advanced solid tumor such as melanoma, head and neck, liver or kidney cancer. Each CDR3 is given with its conserved first and last residue. The D gene is left open where the match is weak. Clone size is shown for a subset of rows, as once, few, many or a class of expanded clone.

j_gene	v_gene	abundance	d_gene	len	CDR3aa	CDR3nt
TRBJ1-2	TRBV19	NA	NA	14	CASSIVVPDYGYTF	TGTGCCAGTAGTATAGTGGTCCCCGACTATGGCTACACCTTC
TRBJ1-1	TRBV9	NA	NA	16	CASSPRWGGAGTEAFF	TGTGCCAGCAGCCCCCGGTGGGGGGGCGCCGGAACTGAAGCTTTCTTT
TRBJ1-3	TRBV5-4	NA	TRBD1	18	CASSLGPGQINSGNTIYF	TGTGCCAGCAGCTTGGGGCCGGGACAGATCAACTCTGGAAACACCATATATTTT
TRBJ2-7	TRBV6-5	once	NA	13	CASSFGSIYEQYF	TGTGCCAGCAGTTTCGGATCCATCTACGAGCAGTACTTC
TRBJ2-7	TRBV6-1	NA	NA	13	CASSEEVTGEQYF	TGTGCCAGCAGTGAAGAGGTTACGGGGGAGCAGTACTTC
TRBJ2-6	TRBV7-3	NA	NA	16	CASSLNRAAGANVLTF	TGTGCCAGCAGCTTAAACAGGGCGGCTGGGGCCAACGTCCTGACTTTC
TRBJ2-5	TRBV19	NA	TRBD2	16	CASSTGLAVLQETQYF	TGTGCCAGTAGCACCGGACTAGCGGTATTACAAGAGACCCAGTACTTC
TRBJ1-3	TRBV5-1	NA	NA	13	CASSTGAEDTIYF	TGCGCCAGCAGCACGGGGGCAGAGGACACCATATATTTT
TRBJ2-2	TRBV5-1	NA	TRBD2	15	CASSLVAGEGGELFF	TGCGCCAGCAGCTTGGTGGCGGGAGAGGGCGGGGAGCTGTTTTTT
TRBJ1-2	TRBV6-1	NA	NA	14	CASSEEYWSYGYTF	TGTGCCAGCAGTGAAGAGTATTGGAGCTATGGCTACACCTTC
TRBJ2-3	TRBV7-2	NA	NA	16	CASSLELLPGTDTQYF	TGTGCCAGCAGCTTAGAGCTCCTGCCCGGGACAGATACGCAGTATTTT
TRBJ1-1	TRBV11-1	NA	NA	15	CASSFGYSLNTEAFF	TGTGCCAGCAGCTTTGGGTACAGTCTGAACACTGAAGCTTTCTTT
TRBJ2-1	TRBV5-4	NA	TRBD2	15	CASSSKLAGGPLGFF	TGTGCCAGCAGCTCAAAACTAGCGGGAGGGCCGCTTGGGTTCTTC
TRBJ2-2	TRBV5-1	NA	TRBD1	16	CASSLVGQASWGELFF	TGCGCCAGCAGCTTGGTCGGACAGGCCAGTTGGGGGGAGCTGTTTTTT